This T cell receptor beta chain originates from a study of blood T cells in healthy people across ages (dated by TCRdb to the mid-2010s). With respect to the entire study: Template switching captured roughly one uniquely barcoded TCR beta cDNA molecule per two T cells in model experiments. Using deep sequencing normalized with unique cDNA molecular identifiers, the study measured how TCR beta repertoire diversity changes with age. The donors were divided into four age groups: young (average about 16 years), middle-aged (about 39), aged (approximately 62) and long-lived (around 80). To avoid experimental bias, donors of different ages were spread randomly across the sequencing lanes. For two donors (one aged 18 to 29 and one aged 80 or older), the study analyzed two additional independent replicas of 1 million unique cDNA reads from the same blood draw. Points the paper makes about the study in general: Compared with the aged group, the long-lived group had more naive CD4+ T cells, fewer expanded clones and increased TCR diversity, a pattern suggesting age selection. Because donor CMV infection status was unknown, age-related changes in expanded clonotypes were potentially confounded. As age increased, observed TCR beta diversity per million T cells dropped in a roughly linear way, and a significant reduction was already evident by age about 40. Conclusive comparison of naive and antigen-experienced compartments was prevented by the profiling of bulk unsorted PBMCs. Estimates of total diversity based on one million sequenced T cells were considered lower bounds and underestimates. Observed TCR beta diversity correlated strongly with the percentage of naive T cells measured by flow cytometry.

The CDR3 runs 15 residues from the cysteine to the phenylalanine. Only the CDR3 portion is preserved as DNA: 45 bases, with reading frame beginning at the first base. Based on the germline V gene, the CDR1 and CDR2 sequences are MNHEY and SVGAGI. A distance of 18 bases separates the germline ends of V and J, which lose 6 bases and 4 bases respectively. Receptor libraries were prepared by 5' RACE. The sequencer listed for this sample is Illumina HiSeq 2500. A second roughly 6 to 12 cycle PCR used a sample-barcoded 5' primer and a J-beta primer mix. A unique molecular identifier was introduced onto each TCR beta cDNA molecule by a template-switch 5' adaptor carrying 12 random nucleotides. At least 2.5 million CDR3-containing paired-end reads were obtained from each sample. First-strand cDNA was synthesized from all RNA with the Mint cDNA synthesis kit, primed by a TRBC-specific oligonucleotide. Following uracil-DNA glycosylase treatment, a first 18-cycle PCR with universal primers M1SS and BC2_uni_R was performed on all cDNA. In the source study's methods: For normalization, 1 million high-quality reads, each with a distinct molecular identifier, were randomly selected from each sample. Instead of being binned into consensus sequences, reads that shared molecular identifiers were thrown out. CDR3 identification, clonotype clustering and error correction used MiTCR with a Q25 quality threshold and the strictest error-elimination algorithm. Lower-bound total TCR beta diversity was estimated with a nonparametric unseen species model using Euler transformation. TCRdb reran the public reads through fastp at Q25 and MiXCR, keeping productive beta chains. Records with the same CDR3 protein are collapsed into one entry carrying the most frequent genes and DNA. These V and J calls are TCRdb output, not the study's own analysis. The sample records hundreds of thousands of distinct CDR3 sequences, less than 60% of which are singletons. The ten largest clones take up about 22% of the sample.

Donors were a few dozen systemically healthy Caucasian individuals from Russia aged roughly 6 to 95 years. Roughly 9.5 milliliters of peripheral blood were drawn from each donor into EDTA-treated Vacutainer tubes. Ficoll-Paque density-gradient centrifugation was used to isolate PBMCs, with at least 6 million per sample. Total RNA was extracted from PBMCs with Trizol reagent, with at least 5 micrograms obtained per sample. For every donor, an aliquot of PBMCs went through flow cytometry to measure the percentages of naive CD45RAhigh/CD27high T cells. This clonotype was found a few times. Which antigen it targets is not known. No much larger clone exists at a distance of one base, and base qualities are not known.

The source of this sequence is a man at least 80 years old in good health. The specimen was blood. The V and J segments used are TRBV6-5 and TRBJ1-2; the D gene is perhaps TRBD1, on 6 matching bases. The CDR3 in this case is CASRTQETGIYGYTF. The DNA is TGTGCCAGCAGGACCCAAGAGACAGGCATCTATGGCTACACCTTC.